This passage covers 29 T cell receptor beta chains from one sample sequenced in a study of CD8 T cells in Susac syndrome (dated by TCRdb to between 2017 and 2020). Preparation of the library involved the immunoSEQ multiplex PCR assay. RNA was extracted using the RNeasy kit, and roughly 0.45 to 1 ug of the RNA was reverse transcribed with random hexamers. The public reads were run again by TCRdb, first through fastp at Q25 and then through MiXCR, and only productive beta chains were kept. Here each entry gathers all rows of one CDR3 protein and keeps the most common genes and DNA. The sample table holds some 140,000 distinct CDR3 sequences, of which approximately 95% were seen once. More than 0.15% of the sample is taken by the ten largest. Sequencing was carried out using CD8+ T cells from PBMCs. These receptor sequences come from a human donor with Susac syndrome.

The chain is built from TRBV5-1 and TRBJ1-5, with D perhaps matching TRBD1 (5 bases). In germline, CDR1 is SGHRS, CDR2 YFSETQ. V was shortened by 0 bases and J by 2 bases, with 9 bases between the two germline ends. The CDR3 is 15 amino acids. The CDR3 spells CASSLGGVGNQPQHF. Written as DNA, the CDR3 is TGCGCCAGCAGCTTGGGGGGCGTCGGCAATCAGCCCCAGCATTTT.

This chain links TRBV4-1 with TRBJ2-1; D unresolved. This CDR3 has 14 amino acids. Germline CDR1 reads MGHRA; CDR2 reads YSYEKL. The V end was cut by 0 bases, the J end by 7 bases, with 10 bases between. The CDR3 bases are TGCGCCAGCAGCCAAGATTTGTACGGGAATGAGCAGTTCTTC. Translation: CASSQDLYGNEQFF.

The chain joins TRBV30 to TRBJ2-7; TRBD1 aligns across 9 bases. CDR1 GTSNPN and CDR2 SVGIG come from the germline V gene (reference sequence). The CDR3 length is 12 residues. V dropped 5 bases and J dropped 3; count of bases not matched to a gene: 2. CDR3 DNA sequence: TGTGCCTGGGAGACAGGGGGCTACGAGCAGTACTTC. This gives the protein CAWETGGYEQYF.

V is TRBV15 and J is TRBJ1-1; weak D call: TRBD1 (6 bases). V was clipped by 4 bases and J by 0 bases, with 9 bases between them. Germline assignment: CDR1 LNHNV and CDR2 YYDKDF (reference sequence). This CDR3 is 14 amino acids long. The CDR3 DNA follows: TGTGCCACCAGCAATCGGGGGCTGAACACTGAAGCTTTCTTT. This gives the protein CATSNRGLNTEAFF.

The rearrangement joins TRBV30 to TRBJ2-2; 7 positions agree with TRBD1. The length of the CDR3 is 15 residues. Trimming took 3 bases from V and 1 from J; bases not matched to a gene: 5. Germline V gene data show CDR1 as GTSNPN and CDR2 as SVGIG (reference sequence). CDR3 amino acids: CAWSLGQMNTGELFF. The CDR3 DNA reads as TGTGCCTGGAGCCTGGGACAGATGAACACCGGGGAGCTGTTTTTT.

The rearrangement joins TRBV18 to TRBJ2-2; TRBD1 agrees at 9 bases. The length of the CDR3 is 16 residues. Germline V gives CDR1 KGHSH, CDR2 LQKENI. Trimming cost V 3 bases and J 1 base; bases outside gene matches: 3. The CDR3 reads CASSPGQGKNTGELFF. The CDR3 bases are TGTGCCAGCTCACCCGGACAGGGGAAGAACACCGGGGAGCTGTTTTTT.

This rearrangement joins TRBV5-6 to TRBJ2-1; unclear D gene. The V end was cut by 2 bases, the J end by 0 bases, with 9 bases between. This CDR3 region has 15 residues. Germline CDR1 SGHDT, CDR2 YYEEEE. CDR3 bases: TGTGCCAGCAGCTTAGGCGGCACCTCCTACAATGAGCAGTTCTTC. This codes for CASSLGGTSYNEQFF.

The chain employs TRBV27 and TRBJ1-1; D gene unclear. CDR3 length: 14 amino acids. Germline CDR1 reads MNHEY; CDR2 reads SMNVEV (reference sequence). V was clipped by 2 bases and J by 3 bases, with 10 bases between them. CDR3 in DNA: TGTGCCAGCAGTTTAGCAAGATCACACACTGAAGCTTTCTTT. It yields the protein CASSLARSHTEAFF.

The chain uses TRBV7-8 and TRBJ1-1, with D uncertain. Trimming removed 5 bases from V and 7 bases from J, with 14 bases in between. CDR3 length equals 13 residues. In germline, CDR1 is SGHVS, CDR2 FQNEAQ. CDR3 sequence: CASSPRVTSEAFF. The CDR3, as DNA: TGTGCCAGCAGCCCAAGGGTGACAAGTGAAGCTTTCTTT. The full variable domain, rest sourced from reference TRBV7-8 and TRBJ1-1, is GAGVSQSPRYKVAKRGQDVALRCDPISGHVSLFWYQQALGQGPEFLTYFQNEAQLDKSGLPSDRFFAERPEGSVSTLKIQRTQQEDSAVYLCASSPRVTSEAFFGQGTRLTVV.

The rearrangement links TRBV18 to TRBJ1-2, with D perhaps matching TRBD1 (6 bases). The CDR3 is made up of 14 amino acids. Germline values: CDR1 KGHSH, CDR2 LQKENI. V lost 0 bases and J 3 bases, leaving 8 bases between the germline ends. CDR3 in amino acids: CASSPPSGDYGYTF. DNA of the CDR3: TGTGCCAGCTCACCACCATCAGGGGACTATGGCTACACCTTC.

This clonotype was seen a few times. This rearrangement joins TRBV29-1 to TRBJ1-1; no clear D. V lost 2 bases, J lost 7 bases, and 11 bases lay in between. From germline, CDR1 is SQVTM and CDR2 ANQGSEA. CDR3 length: 12 residues. In nucleotides, the CDR3 is TGCAGCGTTGAACCTCGGACTGTTGAAGCTTTCTTT. This sequence encodes CSVEPRTVEAFF.

The rearrangement uses TRBV7-6 and TRBJ1-5; D is perhaps TRBD1 (5 bases). The CDR3 covers 17 residues. Germline CDR1 is SGHVS and CDR2 is FNYEAQ. Trimming took 1 base from V and 5 from J, leaving 18 bases between them. This CDR3 reads CASSLEQGWAGDQPQHF. CDR3 sequence (DNA): TGTGCCAGCAGCTTAGAGCAGGGATGGGCTGGAGATCAGCCCCAGCATTTT.

The chain employs TRBV11-2 and TRBJ2-3; D is possibly TRBD2 (6 bases). CDR1 SGHAT and CDR2 FQNNGV come from the germline V gene. V was cut by 5 bases and J by 3 bases, with 12 bases left in between. CDR3 size: 14 residues. CDR3 in amino acids: CASSDGGITDTQYF. CDR3 nucleotide sequence: TGTGCCAGCAGCGATGGCGGGATTACAGATACGCAGTATTTT.

This chain uses TRBV27 with TRBJ1-1; D uncertain. Trimming cost V 2 bases and J 3 bases, with 7 bases left between them. The CDR3 loop spans 13 amino acids. Germline V gene data show CDR1 as MNHEY and CDR2 as SMNVEV (reference sequence). The CDR3 protein is CASSLMQDTEAFF. CDR3 bases: TGTGCCAGCAGTTTAATGCAGGACACTGAAGCTTTCTTT.

The V and J genes are TRBV7-8 and TRBJ2-7, with 8 bases lining up with TRBD1. Trimming at V came to 0 bases and at J to 3 bases, leaving 4 bases not matched to a gene. CDR3 length equals 15 residues. CDR1 and CDR2 (germline): SGHVS, FQNEAQ. DNA for the CDR3: TGTGCCAGCAGCTTAGCCTCAGGGGGCAGCTACGAGCAGTACTTC. It is translated as CASSLASGGSYEQYF.

The chain recombines TRBV10-3 with TRBJ1-1, with D maybe TRBD1 (6 bases). The CDR3 runs to 12 residues. V was pared by 10 bases and J by 1 base, with 10 bases between. Germline V gene data show CDR1 as ENHRY and CDR2 as SYGVKD. The CDR3 nucleotides read TGTGCCAGTCGACAGGAGAACACTGAAGCTTTCTTT. Its translation: CASRQENTEAFF.

The genes are TRBV29-1 and TRBJ2-3; D is unresolved. Trimming removed 7 bases at V and 3 bases at J, with 8 bases between. This CDR3 is built from 11 residues. Germline-derived CDR1 and CDR2 are SQVTM and ANQGSEA. As DNA, the CDR3 is TGCAGCGCTTTACAGACAGATACGCAGTATTTT. It is translated as CSALQTDTQYF.

The chain employs TRBV27 and TRBJ2-7; a weak D match, TRBD2 (6 bases). Deletions cut 6 bases from V and 3 bases from J, with 15 bases between. This CDR3 is built from 14 residues. Germline V gene data show CDR1 as MNHEY and CDR2 as SMNVEV (reference sequence). In DNA, the CDR3 is TGTGCCAGCAGAAATAGCGGTTCCAACTACGAGCAGTACTTC. It yields the protein CASRNSGSNYEQYF.

A single count supports this clonotype. This chain links TRBV10-3 with TRBJ2-7, with 10 positions matching TRBD2. From germline, CDR1 is ENHRY and CDR2 SYGVKD. With 4 bases clipped from V and 0 bases from J, the junction kept 3 bases outside the gene matches. The CDR3 totals 15 residues. CDR3 sequence (DNA): TGTGCCATCAGTGGGACTAGCGGCCCCTCCTACGAGCAGTACTTC. Residues: CAISGTSGPSYEQYF.

This rearrangement joins TRBV29-1 to TRBJ2-1, with D possibly being TRBD1 (6 bases). The germline V gene encodes CDR1 SQVTM and CDR2 ANQGSEA. Deletions cut 2 bases from V and 5 bases from J, with 19 bases between. This CDR3 region has 16 residues. The CDR3 DNA is TGCAGCGTTGAAAGGGGGACATGGAAGGGCCACAATGAGCAGTTCTTC. This sequence encodes CSVERGTWKGHNEQFF.

The rearrangement uses TRBV20-1 and TRBJ1-2, with 9 bases that match TRBD1. Germline V gives CDR1 DFQATT, CDR2 SNEGSKA (reference sequence). After removal of 3 bases from V and 1 base from J, the junction contained 3 bases not matched to a gene. The CDR3 extends over 14 amino acids. CDR3 DNA sequence: TGCAGTGCTAGTCGACAGGGGGGTAACTATGGCTACACCTTC. Amino acid sequence: CSASRQGGNYGYTF.

The J gene is TRBJ2-1, the V gene TRBV4-1; 8 bases align to TRBD1. V lost 5 bases, J lost 5 bases, and 8 bases stayed unmatched. Germline V gene sequence: CDR1 MGHRA, CDR2 YSYEKL. The CDR3 is 15 amino acids. The CDR3 protein is CASSTWTGSDNEQFF. CDR3 coding DNA: TGCGCCAGCAGCACTTGGACAGGGTCGGACAATGAGCAGTTCTTC.

The CDR3 is CASKTGGNTEAFF. The CDR3 DNA is TGTGCCAGCAAGACAGGGGGGAACACTGAAGCTTTCTTT. The V call is TRBV27, the J call TRBJ1-1; 9 nucleotides line up with TRBD1. Trimming at V came to 7 bases and at J to 1 base, leaving 1 base not matched to a gene. The CDR3 is 13 residues long. The germline CDR1 and CDR2 sequences are MNHEY and SMNVEV (reference sequence).

The CDR3 sequence is CSAREREGDYNEQFF. DNA of the CDR3: TGCAGTGCAAGGGAGCGGGAGGGAGACTACAATGAGCAGTTCTTC. The chain uses TRBV20-1 and TRBJ2-1; 10 nucleotides match TRBD2. Germline loops: CDR1 DFQATT, CDR2 SNEGSKA (reference sequence). The V segment lost 6 bases and the J segment 3 bases; nucleotides outside the gene matches: 8. The CDR3 spans 15 residues.

The chain combines TRBV12-3 or TRBV12-4 with TRBJ2-1; 10 bases match TRBD1. There are 14 residues in the CDR3. V shed 4 bases, J shed 6 bases, and the junction held 3 bases outside the gene matches. CDR3 loop: CASSYRDRGNEQFF. DNA for the CDR3: TGTGCCAGCAGTTACCGGGACAGGGGCAATGAGCAGTTCTTC.

The rearrangement joins TRBV13 to TRBJ2-1, with 10 bases fitting TRBD2. Trimming removed 4 bases from V and 1 base from J; junction bases left unmatched: 10. CDR3 length: 18 amino acids. Germline loops: CDR1 PRHDT, CDR2 FYEKMQ (reference sequence). The CDR3 here is CASSSGLAETSSYNEQFF. The CDR3, as DNA: TGTGCCAGCAGCTCAGGACTAGCGGAAACCTCTTCCTACAATGAGCAGTTCTTC.

The V and J genes are TRBV12-3 or TRBV12-4 and TRBJ2-7, with 14 bases lining up with TRBD2. This CDR3 region has 15 residues. J was trimmed by 5 bases and V by 7 bases; bases with no gene match: 7. The CDR3 nucleotides are TGTGCCAGCACGCGGGGACTAGCGGGAGCCCACGAGCAGTACTTC. Translated: CASTRGLAGAHEQYF.

CDR3 nucleotides: TGCAGTGCTAGCCCTTTTCCCGAGGCGGAGACCCAGTACTTC. Its translation: CSASPFPEAETQYF. The rearrangement uses TRBV20-1 and TRBJ2-5; D gene ambiguous. The germline gives CDR1 DFQATT, CDR2 SNEGSKA (reference sequence). The CDR3 is 14 amino acids. Trimming stripped 3 bases from V and 5 bases from J, with 16 bases between.

The chain joins TRBV19 to TRBJ2-7; 8 bases are shared with TRBD2. The germline V gene encodes CDR1 LNHDA and CDR2 SQIVND (reference sequence). This CDR3 is 11 amino acids long. After removal of 7 bases from V and 6 bases from J, the junction contained 2 bases not matched to a gene. CDR3 residues: CASTGGIEQYF. The CDR3 bases are TGTGCCAGTACGGGGGGGATCGAGCAGTACTTC.